This paragraph reports one T cell receptor beta chain. This clonotype was detected many times. Its antigen is not yet known. No qualities accompany the bases; no much larger clone lies one base away. This sample is drawn from a study of regulatory T cells in long-lasting Graves disease (dated by TCRdb to the early 2020s). Regarding the research as a whole: In the newly diagnosed Graves' disease group, patients had been taking antithyroid drugs for less than 3 months. Persistent Graves' disease patients were compared with newly diagnosed Graves' disease patients by peripheral blood TCR sequencing and RNA sequencing. TCR sequencing covered some 13 persistent and some 20 newly diagnosed Graves' disease patients, some 33 samples in total. The study was conducted in China and was registered as a clinical trial. What the work shows at the level of the full study, not this receptor alone: Persistent disease showed preferential use of TRBV28, TRBJ1-2 and TRBJ2-5, whereas newly diagnosed disease favored TRBV20-1 and TRBJ2-1. Compared with newly diagnosed patients, patients with persistent Graves' disease had lower TCR Shannon entropy and fewer highly expanded clones, which suggests clonal expansion. The study examined only peripheral blood because the primary lesion, thyroid tissue, could not be accessed. Sequencing and analysis were restricted to the TCR beta chain. Persistent patients shared more public clonotypes among themselves (2,741) than newly diagnosed patients did (nearly 1,000). The authors acknowledged the small sample size as a limitation that may reduce accuracy.

The library was prepared using multiplex PCR. Sequencing was performed on an Illumina HiSeq 4000. To build TCR beta libraries, CDR3 regions were amplified by Arm-PCR using iRepertoire HTBI primers. PCR products were gel purified before sequencing. From the authors' description of their analysis: A total of 62 TRBV and under 15 TRBJ segments were identified across samples and were used for gene usage analysis of CDR3 amino acid clonotypes. COPE and FqMerger were used to merge filtered high-quality paired reads into contigs. BLAST was used to align contigs to the IMGT TRBV, TRBD and TRBJ reference genes, and CDR3 was defined following IMGT. Any clonotype with a frequency above 0.1% was counted as a highly expanded clone. Shannon entropy served as the measure of repertoire diversity, while the Gini coefficient captured V-J evenness. Clonotypes shared by more than one individual were considered public. TCRdb reanalyzed the raw reads on its own, using fastp at Q25 for trimming and MiXCR for clone calling, and kept in-frame beta chains. CDR3 protein duplicates are merged, each entry listing the most common genes and DNA. The authors' filters were not applied to this entry. In this sample the table shows more than 350,000 distinct CDR3 sequences, just under 15% of which occur a single time. The ten biggest clones cover around 15% of the sample.

The time point label for this specimen denotes: newly diagnosed GD, antithyroid drugs for less than 3 months. For both TCR sequencing and RNA sequencing, RNA was extracted from PBMCs in TRIzol. The diagnosis of Graves' disease followed American Thyroid Association guidelines. Recruitment of patients was carried out at an endocrinology department in Xi'an, China. Each patient gave 7 to 9.5 milliliters of peripheral blood, collected in an EDTA anticoagulant tube. PBMCs were isolated by Ficoll Paque Plus density gradient separation without further T cell sorting. An Agilent 2100 Bioanalyzer and agarose gel were used to check RNA quality, and a NanoDrop 2000 was used to measure RNA concentration. The CDR3 runs 11 residues from the cysteine to the phenylalanine. The retained sequence is limited to the CDR3, 33 bases, with the frame set at the first base. Trimming takes 0 bases from V and 3 bases from J, and the germline ends sit 1 base apart. In the germline V gene (reference sequence), CDR1 corresponds to DFQATT and CDR2 to SNEGSKA.

These data are also associated with another study on T cells in Graves' hyperthyroidism and ophthalmopathy. As the second paper documents: Stable Graves' hyperthyroidism was defined as no progression to ophthalmopathy during 18 months of follow-up. Hyperthyroidism patients were newly diagnosed, with disease duration under 2 months, and aged 18 to 65 years. Exclusion was applied to patients with uncontrolled infections, other autoimmune diseases, pregnancy or lactation. Diagnoses were based on clinical symptoms, serum thyroxine and TRAb, thyroid ultrasound and orbital computed tomography. The TCR CDR3 was subjected to a first round of RT-PCR using the HTBI primer set and the Qiagen OneStep RT-PCR kit. Blood samples also contained most of the expanded thyroid clonotypes (frequency above 0.001), which suggests that blood repertoires may reflect thyroid immune responses. In cross-validation, a model built on a 13 V-J signature told ophthalmopathy apart from stable hyperthyroidism with 85% to 90% sensitivity and roughly 81% specificity, and in testing the same model reached 80%/75%. In validation, the model predicted progression to ophthalmopathy with just under 71% sensitivity and 72% to 85% specificity, a median of 6.5 months before onset. To identify TCR V-J signatures that set the groups apart, the researchers used a discovery cohort of 100 patients, made up of 40 to 45 with Graves' ophthalmopathy and some 56 with stable Graves' hyperthyroidism. Prospective prediction of ophthalmopathy was tested in an independent validation cohort consisting of roughly 19 hyperthyroidism patients and 17 patients who later progressed to ophthalmopathy. The 100 or so discovery patients were divided at random into training and test sets in a 7:3 ratio. In several Graves' hyperthyroidism patients, the study also compared T-cell repertoires from thyroid tissue with T-cell repertoires from blood. Following sampling, methimazole starting at 30 mg daily was given to hyperthyroidism patients, and high-dose intravenous methylprednisolone was given to ophthalmopathy patients. Libraries were constructed in a second round of multiplex PCR, after which size selection and purification were performed. Sequencing of the libraries was done on an Illumina HiSeq2000 using paired-end 100 bp reads. SOAPnuke was used to process the raw data, throwing out any read that contained adapters or uncalled bases, had a mean Phred below 15, or lacked an exact constant-primer or identifier match. COPE v1.2.5 was used to merge high-quality paired reads, and clonotypes were defined as unique nucleotide sequences. Clonotypes were aligned to IMGT TRBV, TRBD and TRBJ reference segments using MiTCR v1.1. Only V-J combinations with frequency above 0.0001, covering about 99% of repertoires, were analysed. A TCS score was defined as the ratio of F50 (clonal expansion) to E x V (chaos), with BLOSUM62-based TCRdist applied between CDR3 peptides within each V-J. Welch's t-statistics and random forest reduced fewer than 550 V-J features to about 13, which were used in a naive Bayes classifier (R e1071). Sample size was not statistically predetermined, and investigators were not blinded to group allocation. The paper reports TCR Vbeta CDR3 sequencing of fewer than 150 peripheral blood samples: 40 or so ophthalmopathy, fewer than 80 hyperthyroidism and around 17 progressor patients.

The source material was peripheral blood mononuclear cells (PBMCs), sampled at new diagnosis, from a patient treated with antithyroid drugs. This sequence was found in a woman aged 25 to 39 with Graves disease. Donor details come from another sample of the same person, matched by shared clones. The chain is encoded by TRBV20-1 joined to TRBJ2-3; the D gene lacks a confident call. The nucleotide sequence is given as TGCAGTGCTAGAGAGACAGATACGCAGTATTTT. It encodes CSARETDTQYF.